The 26 T cell receptor beta chains given below trace back to one sample, sequenced in a study of blood T cell repertoires in COVID-19. Sequenced by immunoSEQ multiplex PCR; TCRdb stores in-frame clones only, minus some. The sample shows some 170,000 clones, roughly 81% of them seen only once. Sequenced input: peripheral blood. Source of these receptors: a middle-aged woman with COVID-19, enrolled during active disease.

The chain joins TRBV4-1 to TRBJ2-6, with D maybe TRBD1 (5 bases). The V end lost 1 base, the J end lost 0 bases, and 10 bases lay between the germline ends. Looked up from germline, CDR1 is MGHRA and CDR2 is YSYEKL. The CDR3 spans 17 residues. The DNA of the CDR3 is TGCGCCAGCAGCCAAGTGGCAGGGCCCTCTGGGGCCAACGTCCTGACTTTC. Translated: CASSQVAGPSGANVLTF.

V and J are TRBV7-9 and TRBJ2-3; 7 positions agree with TRBD2. The CDR3 loop spans 12 amino acids. The V and J ends lost 5 bases and 10 bases, in that order; junction bases with no gene match: 6. Germline V lookup: CDR1 SEHNR, CDR2 FQNEAQ (reference sequence). CDR3 nucleotides: TGTGCCAGCAGCCCACTGGGGGGGGCGCAGTATTTT. Translating it yields CASSPLGGAQYF.

This clone was detected many times. The chain carries TRBV19 and TRBJ1-4, with D possibly being TRBD1 (6 bases). V lost 6 bases and J 8 bases, leaving 19 bases between the germline ends. Germline assignment: CDR1 LNHDA and CDR2 SQIVND (reference sequence). The CDR3 loop spans 15 amino acids. DNA of the CDR3: TGTGCCAGTAGCCTTAGACAGGACTTGAAAGAAAAACTGTTTTTT. Residues: CASSLRQDLKEKLFF. Combining the CDR3 with reference TRBV19 and TRBJ1-4 gives the whole variable domain DGGITQSPKYLFRKEGQNVTLSCEQNLNHDAMYWYRQDPGQGLRLIYYSQIVNDFQKGDIAEGYSVSREKKESFPLTVTSAQKNPTAFYLCASSLRQDLKEKLFFGSGTQLSVL.

This clone was seen repeatedly, ten times or more. The CDR3 region is CASSFFPNNEQFF. The DNA of the CDR3 is TGTGCCAGCAGCTTTTTTCCAAACAATGAGCAGTTCTTC. The chain employs TRBV7-9 and TRBJ2-1; D remains ambiguous. V was clipped by 3 bases and J by 5 bases, with 8 bases between them. Germline V CDR1 and CDR2: SEHNR, FQNEAQ (reference sequence). The CDR3 runs 13 residues. Filled out from reference TRBV7-9 and TRBJ2-1, the complete variable domain reads DTGVSQNPRHKITKRGQNVTFRCDPISEHNRLYWYRQTLGQGPEFLTYFQNEAQLEKSRLLSDRFSAERPKGSFSTLEIQRTEQGDSAMYLCASSFFPNNEQFFGPGTRLTVL.

The V gene is TRBV19, the J gene TRBJ2-5, with D possibly matching TRBD1 (6 bases). Germline CDR1 and CDR2: LNHDA and SQIVND (reference sequence). V shed 9 bases and J shed 4 bases, with 15 bases lying between them. CDR3 size: 13 residues. The CDR3 loop reads CASSGQGSETQYF. The DNA of the CDR3 is TGTGCCAGCTCCGGGCAGGGGTCAGAGACCCAGTACTTC.

In regard to this clone: The sample has other DNA sequences that encode this CDR3 too. The chain combines TRBV7-3 with TRBJ2-5; 10 bases match TRBD1. The germline V gene has CDR1 SGHTA and CDR2 FQGTGA. The CDR3 spans 13 residues. J gave up 4 bases and V 5 bases, and 1 base lay outside the gene matches. CDR3 loop: CASSRDRGETQYF. The CDR3 nucleotides are TGTGCCAGCAGCCGGGACAGGGGAGAGACCCAGTACTTC.

The chain uses TRBV18 and TRBJ2-3, with D unclear. The length of the CDR3 is 12 residues. Germline lookup yields CDR1 KGHSH and CDR2 LQKENI. Trimming left V 3 bases short and J 6 bases short, with 7 bases between. This chain's CDR3 is CASSPYPDTQYF. The CDR3 DNA reads as TGTGCCAGCTCACCCTACCCCGATACGCAGTATTTT. The full variable domain, completed using reference TRBV18 and TRBJ2-3, is NAGVMQNPRHLVRRRGQEARLRCSPMKGHSHVYWYRQLPEEGLKFMVYLQKENIIDESGMPKERFSAEFPKEGPSILRIQQVVRGDSAAYFCASSPYPDTQYFGPGTRLTVL.

The chain recombines TRBV4-1 with TRBJ1-6, with TRBD1 matching 8 bases. CDR1 and CDR2 from the germline V gene are MGHRA and YSYEKL. The CDR3 has 15 residues. After removal of 2 bases from V and 6 bases from J, the junction contained 3 bases not matched to a gene. The CDR3 loop reads CASSQPTGVNSPLHF. The CDR3 bases are TGCGCCAGCAGCCAACCGACAGGGGTTAATTCACCCCTCCACTTT.

This chain joins TRBV6-1 and TRBJ2-7; TRBD2 is a possible D gene (6 bases). The CDR3 is 16 amino acids. Germline V gene lookup returns CDR1 MNHNS and CDR2 SASEGT. Trimming pared 3 bases from V and 5 bases from J, leaving 20 bases between. CDR3 sequence reads: CASSEEGAGIRNEQYV. The CDR3 DNA reads as TGTGCCAGCAGTGAGGAGGGTGCTGGGATAAGAAACGAGCAGTACGTC.

V gene TRBV19 combines with J gene TRBJ1-1; TRBD1 aligns across 12 bases. The CDR3 extends over 14 amino acids. Germline-derived CDR1 and CDR2 are LNHDA and SQIVND (reference sequence). Trimming cost V 3 bases and J 6 bases; bases outside gene matches: 2. The CDR3 DNA reads TGTGCCAGTAGTATCGGGACAGGGGGCCCTGAAGCTTTCTTT. Its protein product is CASSIGTGGPEAFF.

The V gene is TRBV7-9, the J gene TRBJ1-1, with D perhaps matching TRBD1 (6 bases). V lost 3 bases and J lost 1, with 9 bases in between. Per germline, CDR1 SEHNR and CDR2 FQNEAQ (reference sequence). The CDR3 has 14 amino acids. This CDR3 reads CASSFSTGNTEAFF. CDR3 DNA: TGTGCCAGCAGCTTTTCGACAGGGAACACTGAAGCTTTCTTT. The entire variable domain, with the rest obtained from reference TRBV7-9 and TRBJ1-1, is as follows: DTGVSQNPRHKITKRGQNVTFRCDPISEHNRLYWYRQTLGQGPEFLTYFQNEAQLEKSRLLSDRFSAERPKGSFSTLEIQRTEQGDSAMYLCASSFSTGNTEAFFGQGTRLTVV.

V and J are TRBV5-6 and TRBJ1-1, with 8 bases aligning to TRBD1. With 3 bases clipped from V and 3 bases from J, the junction kept 4 bases outside the gene matches. Per the germline V gene, CDR1 is SGHDT and CDR2 is YYEEEE. The CDR3 covers 14 residues. Here the CDR3 reads CASSSTDRDTEAFF. The CDR3 nucleotides are TGTGCCAGCAGCTCGACGGACAGGGACACTGAAGCTTTCTTT.

The count of this clone is one. The V call is TRBV7-9, the J call TRBJ2-2; no reliable D call. The CDR3 contains 17 residues. The germline CDR1 and CDR2 sequences are SEHNR and FQNEAQ (reference sequence). Trimming removed 4 bases from V and 1 base from J, with 16 bases in between. The DNA for the CDR3 is TGTGCCAGCAGCTCCCTTCCCACTATCTTGAACACCGGGGAGCTGTTTTTT. It translates to CASSSLPTILNTGELFF.

This clone was seen a single time. Its ends do not fully match the called genes, so a read error is possible. The rearrangement links TRBV5-1 to TRBJ2-1; TRBD2 might be the D (6 bases). The CDR3 spans 14 residues. Germline V gene sequence: CDR1 SGHRS, CDR2 YFSETQ. The CDR3 reads CASRRGDSNNEQFF. In DNA form, the CDR3 reads TGCGCCAGCAGGCGAGGGGACTCCAACAATGAGCAGTTCTTC.

The chain is built from TRBV28 and TRBJ1-2, with 8 nucleotides matching TRBD1. The junction had 5 bases not matched to a gene; V was cut back by 3 bases and J by 8 bases. The germline V gene encodes CDR1 MDHEN and CDR2 SYDVKM. This CDR3 is 13 amino acids long. CDR3 coding DNA: TGTGCCAGCAGTTTCGGACAGGGTTTAGGCTACACCTTC. Residues: CASSFGQGLGYTF.

The V and J genes are TRBV3-1 (or the pseudogene TRBV3-2) and TRBJ2-1; 16 bases agree with TRBD2. CDR1 and CDR2 from the germline V gene are LGHDT and YNNKEL (reference sequence). The CDR3 is 17 amino acids. Losses at the gene ends were 1 base for V and 9 bases for J; bases not matched to a gene: 6. CDR3 sequence (DNA): TGTGCCAGCAGCCAAGTTGTGGGACTAGCGGGAGGGGGTGAGCAGTTCTTC. It is translated as CASSQVVGLAGGGEQFF.

The chain combines TRBV28 with TRBJ1-1; TRBD1 matches at 7 bases. CDR3 size: 15 residues. CDR1 is MDHEN and CDR2 is SYDVKM in the germline V gene. With 5 bases clipped from V and 5 bases from J, the junction kept 11 bases outside the gene matches. DNA for the CDR3: TGTGCCAGCAGTGCCTTGGGACAGCTGGGGACTGAAGCTTTCTTT. Protein: CASSALGQLGTEAFF.

The genes are TRBV19 and TRBJ2-1; 10 nucleotides line up with TRBD1. Germline lookup yields CDR1 LNHDA and CDR2 SQIVND (reference sequence). Unmatched junction bases numbered 5, after V lost 5 bases and J lost 4 bases. The CDR3 runs to 15 residues. As DNA, the CDR3 is TGTGCCAGTAGTGTCGGGACAGGGGTTTACAATGAGCAGTTCTTC. Translated, it gives CASSVGTGVYNEQFF.

This clone occurred once. The rearrangement joins TRBV3-1 (or the pseudogene TRBV3-2) to TRBJ1-4; 11 bases agree with TRBD1. Germline V gene sequence: CDR1 LGHDT, CDR2 YNNKEL (reference sequence). The CDR3 is 15 residues long. V shed 5 bases, J shed 8 bases, and the junction held 7 bases outside the gene matches. CDR3 bases: TGTGCCAGCAGCTGGGCGGACAGGGGGCGAGAAAAACTGTTTTTT. Translated, it gives CASSWADRGREKLFF.

This clone was recorded once. This chain connects TRBV7-2 to TRBJ2-2; D remains unclear. V was shortened by 1 base and J by 2 bases, with 5 bases between the two germline ends. Germline values: CDR1 SGHTA, CDR2 FQGNSA. This CDR3 has 14 residues. In DNA, the CDR3 is TGTGCCAGCAGCTTAGGACACAACACCGGGGAGCTGTTTTTT. Translated, it gives CASSLGHNTGELFF.

This clone was recorded only once. This chain connects TRBV19 to TRBJ1-5; D is ambiguous. Germline lookup yields CDR1 LNHDA and CDR2 SQIVND (reference sequence). V was shortened by 0 bases and J by 1 base, with 10 bases between the two germline ends. This CDR3 spans 16 amino acids. The CDR3 sequence is CASSIDLGESNQPQHF. The CDR3 DNA reads TGTGCCAGTAGTATAGATCTCGGTGAGAGCAATCAGCCCCAGCATTTT.

This clone was counted only a few times. The chain joins TRBV24-1 to TRBJ2-1; 9 bases agree with TRBD2. CDR3 length: 16 residues. CDR1 and CDR2 (germline): KGHDR, SFDVKD. The ends lost 3 bases at V and 0 bases at J; junction bases unmatched: 2. The CDR3 bases are TGTGCCACCAGTGATCCGCGGGGGGGCTCCTACAATGAGCAGTTCTTC. Amino acids: CATSDPRGGSYNEQFF.

The chain combines TRBV3-1 (or the pseudogene TRBV3-2) with TRBJ2-7; D perhaps matches TRBD2 (6 bases). Trimming pared 4 bases from V and 3 bases from J, leaving 13 bases between. The germline V gene encodes CDR1 LGHDT and CDR2 YNNKEL (reference sequence). The CDR3 has 14 residues. The CDR3, as DNA: TGTGCCAGCAGCCGATTAGCGGAGGACTACGAGCAGTACTTC. Its protein product is CASSRLAEDYEQYF.

The sample holds one count of this clone. V and J are TRBV3-1 (or the pseudogene TRBV3-2) and TRBJ2-1, with 10 bases identical to TRBD2. Germline V lookup: CDR1 LGHDT, CDR2 YNNKEL (reference sequence). Trimming at V came to 0 bases and at J to 2 bases, leaving 4 bases not matched to a gene. The CDR3 loop spans 17 amino acids. In DNA, the CDR3 is TGTGCCAGCAGCCAAGAACTCAGCGGGAGGGCCTACAATGAGCAGTTCTTC. Protein: CASSQELSGRAYNEQFF.

The chain couples TRBV19 to TRBJ2-7, with D possibly being TRBD2 (5 bases). Trimming removed 3 bases at V and 0 bases at J, with 12 bases between. This CDR3 contains 15 residues. The V gene's germline CDR1 is LNHDA and CDR2 SQIVND (reference sequence). CDR3 nucleotides: TGTGCCAGTAGTATGGGGAGCGCCCCCTCCTACGAGCAGTACTTC. Amino acid sequence: CASSMGSAPSYEQYF.

The CDR3 bases are TGTGCCACCGGACTAATCGGCTACAATGAGCAGTTCTTC. It encodes CATGLIGYNEQFF. The genes are TRBV24-1 and TRBJ2-1; D might be TRBD2 (6 bases). Per germline, CDR1 KGHDR and CDR2 SFDVKD. CDR3 length equals 13 residues. V lost 9 bases to trimming and J lost 3 bases, with 11 bases between them.